Below, 21 T cell receptor beta chains from the same sample are listed, as sequenced in a study of shared clonotypes between healthy human individuals. Sequencing was performed with immunoSEQ multiplex PCR; in TCRdb, only in-frame clones are kept and a portion is missing. This table has around 99,000 clones, about 70% appearing once. Sequenced material: memory CD8+ T cells sorted from blood. Subset specified: CD45RO+ cells pooled with CCR7-negative TemRA cells. All receptors come from a man aged 25 to 40 in good health.

Details on this clone: Since a much larger clone is just one base distant, this may be a read error. The rearrangement joins TRBV6-6 to TRBJ1-2; D gene ambiguous. V lost 6 bases and J lost 0, with 2 bases in between. Germline CDR1 MNHNY, CDR2 SVGAGI (reference sequence). The CDR3 runs to 11 residues. The CDR3 DNA is TGTGCCAGCAGCCCTAACTATGGCTACACCTTC. Its protein product is CASSPNYGYTF.

On this clone itself: The sample carries other DNA sequences with the same CDR3. The V call is TRBV11-3, the J call TRBJ2-1, with D tentatively TRBD2 (6 bases). V was clipped by 0 bases and J by 2 bases, with 8 bases between them. The CDR3 loop spans 15 amino acids. Germline assignment: CDR1 SGHNT and CDR2 YENEEA. CDR3 nucleotides: TGTGCCAGCAGCTTAGACGGGAGCACCTACAATGAGCAGTTCTTC. This gives the protein CASSLDGSTYNEQFF. Supplemented by reference TRBV11-3 and TRBJ2-1, the full variable domain reads EAGVVQSPRYKIIEKKQPVAFWCNPISGHNTLYWYLQNLGQGPELLIRYENEEAVDDSQLPKDRFSAERLKGVDSTLKIQPAELGDSAVYLCASSLDGSTYNEQFFGPGTRLTVL.

The chain links TRBV13 to TRBJ2-3, with TRBD1 identical over 7 bases. This CDR3 is 15 amino acids long. The V gene's germline CDR1 is PRHDT and CDR2 FYEKMQ (reference sequence). V lost 7 bases to trimming and J lost 7 bases; unmatched junction nucleotides: 14. This chain's CDR3 is CASTLSRDRQNTQYF. Here the CDR3 DNA reads TGTGCCAGCACCCTCAGTCGGGACAGACAAAATACGCAGTATTTT.

This clone was seen many times. The sample carries other DNA sequences with the same CDR3. The V gene is TRBV6-4, the J gene TRBJ2-2; D uncertain. Trimming cost V 0 bases and J 0 bases, with 2 bases left between them. The CDR3 spans 14 residues. Germline values: CDR1 MRHNA, CDR2 SNTAGT. The CDR3 nucleotides are TGTGCCAGCAGTGACTCGACGAACACCGGGGAGCTGTTTTTT. This translates into CASSDSTNTGELFF.

For this clone: This same CDR3 is encoded by further DNA sequences in the sample. The chain couples TRBV28 to TRBJ2-7, with D possibly matching TRBD1 (5 bases). Germline CDR1 is MDHEN and CDR2 is SYDVKM. The V and J ends lost 6 bases and 4 bases respectively, with 7 bases between them. The CDR3 sequence is 11 residues long. CDR3 in DNA: TGTGCCAGCAGCAGGGTTTACGAGCAGTACTTC. This translates into CASSRVYEQYF.

This clone was seen a handful of times. This chain connects TRBV5-6 to TRBJ2-1; perhaps D is TRBD1 or TRBD2 (5 bases each). Trimming took off 0 bases at V and 9 bases at J, with 7 bases between the two ends. The V gene's germline CDR1 is SGHDT and CDR2 YYEEEE. The CDR3 consists of 12 residues. CDR3 bases: TGTGCCAGCAGCTTGGTAGGGACTGAGCAGTTCTTC. The encoded protein is CASSLVGTEQFF.

The chain links TRBV6-1 to TRBJ1-2, with D uncertain. Trimming took 6 bases from V and 8 from J, leaving 19 bases between them. The germline gives CDR1 MNHNS, CDR2 SASEGT. This CDR3 contains 14 residues. The CDR3 sequence: CASSHSLYEEGYTF. CDR3 DNA: TGTGCCAGCAGCCACTCCCTTTATGAAGAAGGCTACACCTTC.

The chain is built from TRBV28 and TRBJ2-1; 8 bases map to TRBD2. Per germline, CDR1 MDHEN and CDR2 SYDVKM. V dropped 5 bases and J dropped 3; count of bases not matched to a gene: 6. The CDR3 length is 15 residues. Here the CDR3 reads CASSQREGNYNEQFF. The CDR3, as DNA: TGTGCCAGCAGTCAACGGGAGGGTAACTACAATGAGCAGTTCTTC. The complete variable domain, with remaining parts taken from reference TRBV28 and TRBJ2-1, reads DVKVTQSSRYLVKRTGEKVFLECVQDMDHENMFWYRQDPGLGLRLIYFSYDVKMKEKGDIPEGYSVSREKKERFSLILESASTNQTSMYLCASSQREGNYNEQFFGPGTRLTVL.

The genes are TRBV7-9 and TRBJ1-2, with D perhaps matching TRBD1 (6 bases). The germline CDR1 and CDR2 sequences are SEHNR and FQNEAQ (reference sequence). There are 13 residues in the CDR3. Trimming removed 5 bases at V and 4 bases at J, with 11 bases between. CDR3 residues: CASSDGQIYGYTF. DNA of the CDR3: TGTGCCAGCAGCGATGGACAGATCTATGGCTACACCTTC.

V gene TRBV5-4 combines with J gene TRBJ1-1; TRBD1 is a possible D gene (6 bases). Germline loops: CDR1 SGHNT, CDR2 YYREEE (reference sequence). This CDR3 is built from 14 residues. Trimming removed 4 bases at V and 4 bases at J, with 14 bases between. The CDR3 DNA sequence: TGTGCCAGCAGCCATTGGAACAGGGTCACTGAAGCTTTCTTT. Its translation is CASSHWNRVTEAFF.

CDR3 residues: CATPRTTSTDTQYF. CDR3 nucleotide sequence: TGTGCCACCCCGAGAACGACAAGCACAGATACGCAGTATTTT. The V and J genes are TRBV6-4 and TRBJ2-3, with D unclear. V was cut by 10 bases and J by 0 bases, with 14 bases left in between. The CDR3 contains 14 residues. The germline gives CDR1 MRHNA, CDR2 SNTAGT.

The chain couples TRBV6-1 to TRBJ2-7, with D perhaps matching TRBD2 (6 bases). V dropped 6 bases and J dropped 7 bases, with 13 bases sitting between them. Per the germline V gene, CDR1 is MNHNS and CDR2 is SASEGT. This CDR3 comprises 12 residues. The CDR3: CASRDGAGEQYF. The CDR3, as DNA: TGTGCCAGCAGGGACGGGGCGGGGGAGCAGTACTTC.

The chain employs TRBV7-9 and TRBJ2-7, with 9 bases fitting TRBD2. Losses at the gene ends were 1 base for V and 4 bases for J; bases not matched to a gene: 11. Germline loops: CDR1 SEHNR, CDR2 FQNEAQ (reference sequence). This CDR3 has 17 residues. CDR3 nucleotide sequence: TGTGCCAGCAGCTTAGTGCCTAGCGGGACGGCGGGGTACGAGCAGTACTTC. Translated: CASSLVPSGTAGYEQYF.

The chain employs TRBV19 and TRBJ1-1; TRBD1 agrees at 7 bases. This CDR3 spans 12 amino acids. In germline, CDR1 is LNHDA, CDR2 SQIVND (reference sequence). CDR3 sequence: CSSNRGNTEAFF. The CDR3 region has the DNA TGTTCATCAAACAGGGGCAACACTGAAGCTTTCTTT.

At least ten counts were recorded for this clone. This chain connects TRBV15 to TRBJ2-1; 13 bases line up with TRBD2. Trimming cost V 3 bases and J 4 bases; bases outside gene matches: 9. CDR1 and CDR2 from the germline V gene are LNHNV and YYDKDF (reference sequence). The CDR3 spans 18 residues. This chain's CDR3 is CATSRARTSGSLYNEQFF. The CDR3 DNA sequence: TGTGCCACCAGCAGGGCTCGGACTAGCGGGAGTCTGTACAATGAGCAGTTCTTC. Supplemented by reference TRBV15 and TRBJ2-1, the full variable domain reads DAMVIQNPRYQVTQFGKPVTLSCSQTLNHNVMYWYQQKSSQAPKLLFHYYDKDFNNEADTPDNFQSRRPNTSFCFLDIRSPGLGDTAMYLCATSRARTSGSLYNEQFFGPGTRLTVL.

This clone was picked up one time. The V and J genes are TRBV9 and TRBJ1-1, with D uncertain. Trimming took off 4 bases at V and 7 bases at J, with 17 bases between the two ends. In germline, CDR1 is SGDLS, CDR2 YYNGEE. The CDR3 extends over 14 amino acids. The CDR3 coding sequence is TGTGCCAGCAGCCCCCACCCTGGGCCGATTGAAGCTTTCTTT. Translated: CASSPHPGPIEAFF.

This clone showed up many times. The V gene is TRBV28, the J gene TRBJ1-1; D remains ambiguous. V was cut by 7 bases and J by 8 bases, with 11 bases left in between. Germline CDR1 is MDHEN and CDR2 is SYDVKM. The CDR3 totals 11 residues. Written as DNA, the CDR3 is TGTGCCAGCAAGGATTGGCAAGAAGCTTTCTTT. As protein: CASKDWQEAFF.

This clone was counted only a few times. The gene calls are TRBV15 and TRBJ2-3; D gene ambiguous. Germline-derived CDR1 and CDR2 are LNHNV and YYDKDF (reference sequence). The CDR3 has 14 residues. V lost 0 bases and J 4 bases, leaving 8 bases between the germline ends. The CDR3 protein is CATSRDQWADTQYF. The CDR3 region has the DNA TGTGCCACCAGCAGAGATCAGTGGGCAGATACGCAGTATTTT.

The chain has TRBV18 and TRBJ1-2; 8 positions match TRBD1. CDR1 is KGHSH and CDR2 is LQKENI in the germline V gene. The ends lost 3 bases at V and 4 bases at J; junction bases unmatched: 4. This CDR3 is built from 14 residues. Here the CDR3 reads CASSPGQAIYGYTF. CDR3 coding DNA: TGTGCCAGCTCACCGGGACAGGCAATCTATGGCTACACCTTC.

This clone was picked up many times. This chain uses TRBV28 with TRBJ2-7; 7 bases agree with TRBD1. The CDR3 has 13 residues. Germline values: CDR1 MDHEN, CDR2 SYDVKM. J was trimmed by 2 bases and V by 7 bases; bases with no gene match: 5. The CDR3 spells CASTEGQTYEQYF. The CDR3 nucleotides are TGTGCCAGCACCGAGGGACAGACCTACGAGCAGTACTTC.

This clone was picked up a small number of times. The V gene is TRBV5-1, the J gene TRBJ1-1, with a weak D call TRBD1 (5 bases). Germline V gene lookup returns CDR1 SGHRS and CDR2 YFSETQ. Trimming removed 4 bases from V and 5 bases from J, with 15 bases in between. There are 14 residues in the CDR3. In DNA form, the CDR3 reads TGCGCCAGCAGCGCGCAGGGATCTCAGACTGAAGCTTTCTTT. Residues: CASSAQGSQTEAFF.